The present entry profiles one TCR beta chain with its context. Assay: immunoSEQ multiplex PCR; the TCRdb copy retains only in-frame clones and omits some. The table lists around 92,000 clones, 95% of them singletons. This specimen belongs to a study of technical replicates of blood from several donors. The V and J ends lost 7 bases and 5 bases, in that order; junction bases with no gene match: 14. This CDR3 has 15 residues. Germline V gene sequence: CDR1 SGHVS, CDR2 FNYEAQ. The receptor was derived from a human donor in good health. The rearrangement links TRBV7-6 to TRBJ2-7; 7 bases match TRBD2. Sequencing used T cells isolated from PBMCs. CDR3 residues: CASTNGGGYIDEQYF. CDR3 DNA sequence: TGTGCCAGCACAAATGGGGGGGGTTATATCGACGAGCAGTACTTC.